This passage covers 9 T cell receptor beta chains from one sample sequenced in a study of blood T cell repertoires in COVID-19. The data were produced by immunoSEQ multiplex PCR, yet TCRdb's version contains in-frame clones alone and is incomplete. Counted here are just over 250,000 clones, 91% occurring once; the ten biggest clones make up approximately 2.6%. The sequenced material came from peripheral blood. These receptors came from a person in their late teens or twenties with COVID-19, enrolled during active disease.

This clone was observed a handful of times. The same CDR3 also results from other DNA sequences found in this sample. The chain couples TRBV7-2 to TRBJ1-2; D is uncertain. Trimming stripped 1 base from V and 4 bases from J, with 7 bases between. Germline CDR1 reads SGHTA; CDR2 reads FQGNSA. The CDR3 has 13 residues. The CDR3 coding sequence is TGTGCCAGCAGCTTAGGGACTGGCTATGGCTACACCTTC. Protein sequence: CASSLGTGYGYTF.

This chain connects TRBV5-5 to TRBJ1-2, with 9 bases matching TRBD1. The CDR3 length is 16 residues. Germline V gene lookup returns CDR1 SGHKS and CDR2 YYEKEE (reference sequence). Unmatched junction bases numbered 10, after V lost 4 bases and J lost 3 bases. CDR3: CASSIRDRELYYGYTF. CDR3 bases: TGTGCCAGCAGCATTAGGGACAGGGAACTATACTATGGCTACACCTTC.

The rearrangement uses TRBV5-1 and TRBJ2-1; D unresolved. CDR3 length: 16 amino acids. Germline V gene lookup returns CDR1 SGHRS and CDR2 YFSETQ. The V end lost 1 base, the J end lost 3 bases, and 14 bases lay between the germline ends. CDR3 nucleotides: TGCGCCAGCAGCTTGAGGCGACAAAAAGTCTACAATGAGCAGTTCTTC. Its protein is CASSLRRQKVYNEQFF.

J is TRBJ2-7 and V is TRBV7-2, with a possible D match to TRBD2 (6 bases). Germline V CDR1 and CDR2: SGHTA, FQGNSA. V was shortened by 2 bases and J by 6 bases, with 14 bases between the two germline ends. The CDR3 runs to 14 residues. The CDR3 spells CASSLLFAGGEQYF. The CDR3 DNA sequence: TGTGCCAGCAGCTTATTGTTTGCCGGGGGCGAGCAGTACTTC.

The genes are TRBV10-2 and TRBJ2-7, with TRBD2 matching 11 bases. The CDR3 length is 13 residues. Germline CDR1 is WSHSY and CDR2 is SAAADI. V shed 9 bases, J shed 7 bases, and the junction held 8 bases outside the gene matches. The CDR3 region is CASHGLAGWEQYF. As DNA, the CDR3 is TGCGCCAGTCACGGACTAGCGGGCTGGGAGCAGTACTTC.

This chain joins TRBV19 and TRBJ1-4, with no clear D. Germline CDR1 is LNHDA and CDR2 is SQIVND (reference sequence). V was shortened by 9 bases and J by 5 bases, with 16 bases between the two germline ends. This CDR3 contains 14 residues. CDR3 DNA sequence: TGTGCCAGCCGGCGGGCAGCTCCGAATGAAAAACTGTTTTTT. Its translation is CASRRAAPNEKLFF.

The chain has TRBV7-9 and TRBJ2-7; 10 nucleotides agree with TRBD2. The germline gives CDR1 SEHNR, CDR2 FQNEAQ (reference sequence). The length of the CDR3 is 16 residues. The junction had 9 bases not matched to a gene; V was cut back by 2 bases and J by 5 bases. CDR3 region: CASSLPGTSELNEQYF. CDR3 DNA: TGTGCCAGCAGCTTACCCGGGACTAGCGAACTAAACGAGCAGTACTTC.

The chain has TRBV7-3 and TRBJ2-3, with TRBD2 matching 8 bases. This CDR3 has 16 residues. Germline-derived CDR1 and CDR2 are SGHTA and FQGTGA. The V segment lost 5 bases and the J segment 6 bases; nucleotides outside the gene matches: 13. The CDR3 bases are TGTGCCAGCAGCGCTGGACTAGCATGGGGAGAGGATACGCAGTATTTT. This encodes CASSAGLAWGEDTQYF.

To note about this clone: This CDR3 is also generated by other DNA sequences in the sample. This chain links TRBV19 with TRBJ2-1; 11 bases agree with TRBD2. The V gene end was trimmed by 2 bases and the J gene end by 6 bases; junction bases not matched to a gene: 3. This CDR3 region has 15 residues. Germline CDR1 and CDR2: LNHDA and SQIVND (reference sequence). CDR3 sequence reads: CASSILAGGPNEQFF. CDR3 DNA: TGTGCCAGTAGTATACTAGCGGGGGGACCCAATGAGCAGTTCTTC.